The clone carrying this T cell receptor (beta chain) was detected once. These data come from a study of blood T cell repertoires in COVID-19. Overall study: COVID-19 samples collected from the United States, Italy and Spain covered acute and convalescent phases. The analysed material was cDNA or gDNA that came from T cells, B-cell-depleted T cells, or PBMCs.

Sequencing was performed with immunoSEQ multiplex PCR; in TCRdb, only in-frame clones are kept and a portion is missing. The table includes 130,000 or so clones, around four fifths detected once. Germline-derived CDR1 and CDR2 are MDHEN and SYDVKM. The CDR3 totals 11 residues. V gave up 6 bases and J gave up 10 bases, with 12 bases separating them. The receptor was derived from a human donor in a cohort sampled during active COVID-19. The sequenced material came from peripheral blood. The chain employs TRBV28 and TRBJ1-2; tentative D call: TRBD1 (5 bases). The CDR3 bases are TGTGCCAGCAGCCAGGGCCCCATCTACACCTTC. Its translation is CASSQGPIYTF.